This TCR beta chain was sequenced for a study of blood T cell repertoires in COVID-19. Study details: Specimens from acute and convalescent COVID-19 originated in the United States, Italy and Spain. The cDNA or gDNA used as material had been derived from T cells, B-cell-depleted T cells, or PBMCs.

The germline V gene has CDR1 MNHEY and CDR2 SMNVEV (reference sequence). V lost 5 bases and J lost 2; bases outside the gene matches: 3. This CDR3 is 14 amino acids long. As handled by the study authors: Reference gene primer amplification gave nucleated cell count estimates. The protocol was immunoSEQ multiplex PCR, while the TCRdb copy is restricted to in-frame clones and leaves out a portion. V and J calls and clone size are as listed in that table; D and trimming were resolved from the DNA. The sample holds around 180,000 clones; roughly 80% are singletons and the top ten take 17%. The V and J genes are TRBV27 and TRBJ2-7, with 10 bases identical to TRBD2. Sample: peripheral blood. The source of this sequence is a man aged 55 to 70 with active or convalescent COVID-19. The CDR3 loop reads CASSGAGGPYEQYF. Here the CDR3 DNA reads TGTGCCAGCAGTGGAGCGGGAGGGCCCTACGAGCAGTACTTC.